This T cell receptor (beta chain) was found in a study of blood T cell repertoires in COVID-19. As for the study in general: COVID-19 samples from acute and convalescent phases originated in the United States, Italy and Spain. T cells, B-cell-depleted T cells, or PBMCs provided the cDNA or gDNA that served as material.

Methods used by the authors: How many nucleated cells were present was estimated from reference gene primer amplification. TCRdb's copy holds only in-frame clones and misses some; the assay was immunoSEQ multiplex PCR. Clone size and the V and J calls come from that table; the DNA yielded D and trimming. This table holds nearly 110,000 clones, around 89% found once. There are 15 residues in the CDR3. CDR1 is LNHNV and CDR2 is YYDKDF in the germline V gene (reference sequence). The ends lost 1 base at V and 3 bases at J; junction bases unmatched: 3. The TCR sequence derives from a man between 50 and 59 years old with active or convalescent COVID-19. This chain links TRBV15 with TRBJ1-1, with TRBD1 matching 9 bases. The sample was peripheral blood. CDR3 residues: CATSRARDRDTEAFF. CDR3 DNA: TGTGCCACCAGCAGAGCTAGGGACAGGGACACTGAAGCTTTCTTT.